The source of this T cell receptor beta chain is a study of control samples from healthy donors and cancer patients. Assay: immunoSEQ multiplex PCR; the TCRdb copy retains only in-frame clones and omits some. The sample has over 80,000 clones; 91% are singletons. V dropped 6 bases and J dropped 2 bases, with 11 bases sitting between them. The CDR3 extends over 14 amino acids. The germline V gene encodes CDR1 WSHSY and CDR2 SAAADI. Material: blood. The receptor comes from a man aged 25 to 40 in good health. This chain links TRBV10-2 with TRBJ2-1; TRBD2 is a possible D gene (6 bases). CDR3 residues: CASSAGSPYNEQFF. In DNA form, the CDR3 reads TGCGCCAGCAGCGCCGGGAGCCCCTACAATGAGCAGTTCTTC.